Following are 19 T cell receptor beta chains from one sample sequenced in a study of blood T cell repertoires in COVID-19. Method: immunoSEQ multiplex PCR; TCRdb's copy keeps in-frame clones and lacks some. The sample lists 66,000 or so clones; 80% were seen once. The sequenced material came from peripheral blood. These receptors all come from a human donor in a cohort sampled during active COVID-19.

This chain joins TRBV7-2 and TRBJ1-2; the D is unclear. The CDR3 has 15 amino acids. Per the germline V gene, CDR1 is SGHTA and CDR2 is FQGNSA. V was clipped by 1 base and J by 4 bases, with 13 bases between them. The CDR3 DNA sequence: TGTGCCAGCAGCTTAGACCGTGGCGGATCCTATGGCTACACCTTC. It translates to CASSLDRGGSYGYTF.

The sample holds one count of this clone. The chain has TRBV7-2 and TRBJ1-4; TRBD1 is a possible D gene (5 bases). Looked up from germline, CDR1 is SGHTA and CDR2 is FQGNSA. V was pared by 5 bases and J by 5 bases, with 9 bases between. The CDR3 has 13 amino acids. CDR3 loop: CASSRQKNEKLFF. DNA for the CDR3: TGTGCCAGCAGCCGACAGAAAAATGAAAAACTGTTTTTT.

The V call is TRBV7-2, the J call TRBJ2-7; D is uncertain. CDR1 and CDR2 (germline): SGHTA, FQGNSA. The CDR3 consists of 11 residues. V lost 5 bases to trimming and J lost 3 bases, with 5 bases between them. DNA of the CDR3: TGTGCCAGCAGCCCTAACTACGAGCAGTACTTC. The encoded protein is CASSPNYEQYF.

This clone was found a few times. The rearrangement uses TRBV11-2 and TRBJ1-1; TRBD1 is a possible D gene (5 bases). The CDR3 consists of 14 residues. CDR1 and CDR2 from the germline V gene are SGHAT and FQNNGV. Trimming shortened V by 1 base and J by 1 base, and 7 bases separated the two germline ends. CDR3 residues: CASSLGTQNTEAFF. DNA of the CDR3: TGTGCCAGCAGCTTAGGGACACAGAACACTGAAGCTTTCTTT.

This clone was seen once. The chain carries TRBV24-1 and TRBJ2-1; 8 bases are a match to TRBD2. Trimming cost V 5 bases and J 1 base; bases outside gene matches: 12. The CDR3 has 18 amino acids. Per germline, CDR1 KGHDR and CDR2 SFDVKD. In DNA form, the CDR3 reads TGTGCCACCAGTGGAGAGGGGACTAGTGTGGGTTCCTACAATGAGCAGTTCTTC. Protein sequence: CATSGEGTSVGSYNEQFF.

This clone showed up just once. This rearrangement joins TRBV28 to TRBJ1-2; TRBD1 matches at 12 bases. Germline-derived CDR1 and CDR2 are MDHEN and SYDVKM. This CDR3 has 15 residues. V was pared by 4 bases and J by 5 bases, with 5 bases of the junction left unmatched. CDR3 coding DNA: TGTGCCAGCAGTTCGAGGGACAGGGGGCTTTATGGCTACACCTTC. Translated: CASSSRDRGLYGYTF.

The rearrangement joins TRBV7-8 to TRBJ2-3; D is unresolved. The CDR3 is 16 residues long. CDR1 is SGHVS, CDR2 FQNEAQ, per germline. Trimming took off 1 base at V and 0 bases at J, with 11 bases between the two ends. CDR3 in amino acids: CASSLETRSSTDTQYF. As DNA, the CDR3 is TGTGCCAGCAGCTTAGAAACGCGGTCTAGCACAGATACGCAGTATTTT.

This clone was found a few times. The V call is TRBV9, the J call TRBJ1-4; unclear D gene. This CDR3 has 14 residues. Trimming stripped 4 bases from V and 8 bases from J, with 15 bases between. Germline V gene lookup returns CDR1 SGDLS and CDR2 YYNGEE. CDR3 bases: TGTGCCAGCAGCCCCCGGCCGGGGTCGGAAAAACTGTTTTTT. Its protein product is CASSPRPGSEKLFF.

The V gene is TRBV27, the J gene TRBJ2-5, with D possibly being TRBD2 (7 bases). Between the trimmed V and J ends, which lost 4 bases and 4 bases, there was a span of 13 bases. Germline CDR1 is MNHEY and CDR2 is SMNVEV (reference sequence). This CDR3 is 14 amino acids long. The chain's CDR3 is CASSSGGSRETQYF. The CDR3 nucleotides read TGTGCCAGCAGTTCGGGGGGCAGTCGAGAGACCCAGTACTTC.

The chain recombines TRBV6-5 with TRBJ2-3; 7 bases agree with TRBD2. The germline CDR1 and CDR2 sequences are MNHEY and SVGAGI. CDR3 length equals 16 residues. J gave up 4 bases and V 0 bases, and 7 bases lay outside the gene matches. CDR3 bases: TGTGCCAGCAGTTACTCGGCGGGAGACTGGGCAGATACGCAGTATTTT. It encodes CASSYSAGDWADTQYF.

CDR3 nucleotide sequence: TGTGCCACTTCATACGGGGCTAGCGGGAGAAATGAGCAGTACTTC. This sequence encodes CATSYGASGRNEQYF. The gene calls are TRBV24-1 and TRBJ2-7; 10 nucleotides line up with TRBD2. Trimming took 10 bases from V and 7 from J; bases not matched to a gene: 15. Germline lookup yields CDR1 KGHDR and CDR2 SFDVKD. The CDR3 loop spans 15 amino acids.

The J gene is TRBJ2-5, the V gene TRBV28; a possible D gene is TRBD2 (6 bases). Germline loops: CDR1 MDHEN, CDR2 SYDVKM. V lost 6 bases and J 5 bases, leaving 16 bases between the germline ends. The length of the CDR3 is 14 residues. The DNA for the CDR3 is TGTGCCAGCAGGAAGGCGGGGTCCCACGAGACCCAGTACTTC. Encoded protein: CASRKAGSHETQYF.

J is TRBJ1-1 and V is TRBV6-5; the D is unclear. V was shortened by 1 base and J by 1 base, with 13 bases between the two germline ends. The CDR3 spans 16 residues. Looked up from germline, CDR1 is MNHEY and CDR2 is SVGAGI. The DNA for the CDR3 is TGTGCCAGCAGTTACTATTATCGGGGAGAGAACACTGAAGCTTTCTTT. Residues: CASSYYYRGENTEAFF.

The chain links TRBV6-2 or TRBV6-3 to TRBJ2-5; D is perhaps TRBD2 (5 bases). Germline V lookup: CDR1 MNHEY, CDR2 SVGEGT. Trimming took off 0 bases at V and 5 bases at J, with 16 bases between the two ends. The CDR3 consists of 16 residues. The DNA for the CDR3 is TGTGCCAGCAGTTACTCGAGAGGGCAGTCGGTCGAGACCCAGTACTTC. It codes for CASSYSRGQSVETQYF.

This chain links TRBV24-1 with TRBJ1-4; no firm D call. Germline CDR1 is KGHDR and CDR2 is SFDVKD. This CDR3 comprises 15 residues. The V end lost 5 bases, the J end lost 7 bases, and 16 bases lay between the germline ends. CDR3 sequence reads: CATSVGSGITEKLFF. In DNA, the CDR3 is TGTGCCACCAGTGTCGGGTCCGGGATCACTGAAAAACTGTTTTTT.

DNA of the CDR3: TGTGCCAGCAGCTTACGAGGCCCCCAGAGGGGGGAGACCCAGTACTTC. Its translation is CASSLRGPQRGETQYF. The chain employs TRBV7-9 and TRBJ2-5, with D perhaps TRBD1 (6 bases). The CDR3 contains 16 residues. CDR1 is SEHNR and CDR2 is FQNEAQ in the germline V gene (reference sequence). V lost 2 bases and J 5 bases, leaving 18 bases between the germline ends.

This clone has just a few counts. The chain combines TRBV11-2 with TRBJ2-7; 15 bases agree with TRBD2. CDR1 and CDR2 from the germline V gene are SGHAT and FQNNGV. CDR3 size: 17 residues. With V trimmed by 5 bases and J by 2 bases, 7 bases remained unmatched. CDR3 amino acids: CASSLTGTSGGTYEQYF. CDR3 nucleotides: TGTGCCAGCAGCCTAACCGGGACTAGCGGGGGGACCTACGAGCAGTACTTC.

The chain has TRBV6-6 and TRBJ2-3; the D gene is possibly TRBD1 (5 bases). The CDR3 is 14 residues long. Germline lookup yields CDR1 MNHNY and CDR2 SVGAGI (reference sequence). Trimming stripped 4 bases from V and 3 bases from J, with 11 bases between. The CDR3 sequence: CASSSQGRTDTQYF. The CDR3 DNA follows: TGTGCCAGCAGTTCCCAGGGTAGAACAGATACGCAGTATTTT.

The chain is built from TRBV2 and TRBJ2-3, with D possibly matching TRBD2 (6 bases). Germline-derived CDR1 and CDR2 are SNHLY and FYNNEI. The CDR3 is 17 amino acids. Trimming pared 7 bases from V and 2 bases from J, leaving 22 bases between. DNA of the CDR3: TGTGCCAGCATGGTCGGGGCCTTAGCGGTGGACACAGATACGCAGTATTTT. The encoded protein is CASMVGALAVDTDTQYF.